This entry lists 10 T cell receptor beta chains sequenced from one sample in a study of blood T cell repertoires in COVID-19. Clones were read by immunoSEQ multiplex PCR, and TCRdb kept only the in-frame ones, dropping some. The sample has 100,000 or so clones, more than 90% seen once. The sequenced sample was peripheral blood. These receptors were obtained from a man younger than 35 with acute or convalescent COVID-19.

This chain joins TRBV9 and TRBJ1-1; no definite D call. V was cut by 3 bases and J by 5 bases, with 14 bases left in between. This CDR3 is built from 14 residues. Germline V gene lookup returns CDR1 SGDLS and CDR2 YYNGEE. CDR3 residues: CASSGGLIPTEAFF. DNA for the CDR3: TGTGCCAGCAGCGGAGGACTGATCCCAACTGAAGCTTTCTTT.

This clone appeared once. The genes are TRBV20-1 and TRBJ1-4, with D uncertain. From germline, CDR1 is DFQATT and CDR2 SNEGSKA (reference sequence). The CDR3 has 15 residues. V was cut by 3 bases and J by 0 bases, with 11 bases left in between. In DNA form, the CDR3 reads TGCAGTGCTAGTGACCCAGGCACAACTAATGAAAAACTGTTTTTT. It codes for CSASDPGTTNEKLFF.

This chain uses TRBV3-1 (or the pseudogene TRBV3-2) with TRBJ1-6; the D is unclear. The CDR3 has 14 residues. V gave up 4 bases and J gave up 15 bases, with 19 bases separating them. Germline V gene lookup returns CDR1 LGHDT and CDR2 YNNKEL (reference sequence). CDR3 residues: CASSPKLDRGDLHF. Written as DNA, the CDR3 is TGTGCCAGCAGCCCGAAACTAGACCGGGGAGACCTCCACTTT.

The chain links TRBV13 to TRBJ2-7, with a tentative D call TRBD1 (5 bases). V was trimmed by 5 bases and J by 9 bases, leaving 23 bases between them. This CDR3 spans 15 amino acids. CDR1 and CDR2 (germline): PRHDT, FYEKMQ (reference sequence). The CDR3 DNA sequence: TGTGCCAGCAGCCCCCCCCACAGTAAGGGGTTTGGGCAGTACTTC. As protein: CASSPPHSKGFGQYF.

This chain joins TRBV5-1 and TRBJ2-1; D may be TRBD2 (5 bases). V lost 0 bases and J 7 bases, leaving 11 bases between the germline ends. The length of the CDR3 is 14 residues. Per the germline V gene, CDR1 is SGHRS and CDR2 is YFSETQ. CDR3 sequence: CASSLGVAQNEQFF. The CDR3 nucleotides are TGCGCCAGCAGCTTGGGGGTAGCGCAGAATGAGCAGTTCTTC.

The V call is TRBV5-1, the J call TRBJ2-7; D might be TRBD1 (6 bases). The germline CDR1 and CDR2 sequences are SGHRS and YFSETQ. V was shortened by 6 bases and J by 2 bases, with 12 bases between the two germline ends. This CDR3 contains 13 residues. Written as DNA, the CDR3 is TGCGCCAGCAAGGACAGCTCACCCTACGAGCAGTACTTC. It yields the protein CASKDSSPYEQYF.

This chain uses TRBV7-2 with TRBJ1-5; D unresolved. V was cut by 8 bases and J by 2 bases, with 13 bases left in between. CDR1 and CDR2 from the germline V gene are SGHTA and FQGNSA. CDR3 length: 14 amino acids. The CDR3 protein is CASGSRLGNQPQHF. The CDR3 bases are TGTGCCAGCGGAAGCCGACTGGGCAATCAGCCCCAGCATTTT. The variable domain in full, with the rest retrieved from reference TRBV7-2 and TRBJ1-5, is GAGVSQSPSNKVTEKGKDVELRCDPISGHTALYWYRQSLGQGLEFLIYFQGNSAPDKSGLPSDRFSAERTGGSVSTLTIQRTQQEDSAVYLCASGSRLGNQPQHFGDGTRLSIL.

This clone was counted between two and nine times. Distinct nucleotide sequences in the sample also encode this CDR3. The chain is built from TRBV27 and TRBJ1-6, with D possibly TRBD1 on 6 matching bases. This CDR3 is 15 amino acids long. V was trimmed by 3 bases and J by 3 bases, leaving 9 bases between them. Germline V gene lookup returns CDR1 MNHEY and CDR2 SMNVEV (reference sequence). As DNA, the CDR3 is TGTGCCAGCAGTTTGGCAGGGGTCTATAATTCACCCCTCCACTTT. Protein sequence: CASSLAGVYNSPLHF.

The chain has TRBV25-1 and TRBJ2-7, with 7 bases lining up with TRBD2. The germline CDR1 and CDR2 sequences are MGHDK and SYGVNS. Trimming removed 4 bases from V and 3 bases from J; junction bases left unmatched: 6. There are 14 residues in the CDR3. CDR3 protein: CASSGQGGIYEQYF. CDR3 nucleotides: TGTGCCAGCAGTGGCCAGGGAGGGATCTACGAGCAGTACTTC.

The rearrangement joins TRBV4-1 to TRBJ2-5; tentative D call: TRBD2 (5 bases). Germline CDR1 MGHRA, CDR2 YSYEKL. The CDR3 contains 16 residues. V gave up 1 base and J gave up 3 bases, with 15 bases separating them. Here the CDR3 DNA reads TGCGCCAGCAGCCAAGTCGTGACGGGGAATAAAGAGACCCAGTACTTC. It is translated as CASSQVVTGNKETQYF.